The source of this T cell receptor (beta chain) is a study of cytomegalovirus exposure and HLA in healthy donors. As for the study in general: The 110 or so validation repertoires used the same platform as the approximately 700 first-cohort repertoires, a later analysis reported. Notes on the study in general: High sensitivity and specificity were reportedly achieved when the classifier diagnosed cytomegalovirus status. Rare TCR sequences predominated, though certain public TCRs were found in many donors.

About this clone itself: Its antigen is not identified.

It was the approximately 130-subject validation cohort, separate from the roughly 700-subject first cohort, to which the donors belonged. Only in-frame clones appear in the TCRdb table, and some are missing; sequencing was by immunoSEQ multiplex PCR. The table includes 130,000 to 150,000 clones, approximately 93% detected once. The V gene lost 4 bases and the J gene lost 1 base, with 9 bases spanning the gap. The CDR3 loop spans 14 amino acids. Germline CDR1 and CDR2: SGHRS and YFSETQ. J is TRBJ2-1 and V is TRBV5-1; D might be TRBD2 (5 bases). Sequenced sample: PBMCs. The source of this sequence is a man aged 18 to 35 in good health and CMV-seronegative. The CDR3 loop is CASSRTASYNEQFF. The CDR3 coding sequence is TGCGCCAGCAGCCGGACTGCATCCTACAATGAGCAGTTCTTC.